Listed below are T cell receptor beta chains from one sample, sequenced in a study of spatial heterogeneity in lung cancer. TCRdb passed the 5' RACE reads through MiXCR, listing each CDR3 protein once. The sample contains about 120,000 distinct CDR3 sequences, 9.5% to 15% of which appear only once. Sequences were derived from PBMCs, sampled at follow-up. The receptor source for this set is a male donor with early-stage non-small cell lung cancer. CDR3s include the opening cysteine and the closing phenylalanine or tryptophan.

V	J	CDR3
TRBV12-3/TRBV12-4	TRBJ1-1	CASTPLMNTEAFF
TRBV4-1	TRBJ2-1	CASSPEETGVMNEQFF
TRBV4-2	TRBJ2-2	CASSQEAGAYTGELFF
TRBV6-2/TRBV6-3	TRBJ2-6	CASSYSRGANVLTF
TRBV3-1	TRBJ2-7	CASSQESPLREQYF
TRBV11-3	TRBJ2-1	CASSLDPFGASEQFF
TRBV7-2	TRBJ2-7	CASSLGRASYYEQYF
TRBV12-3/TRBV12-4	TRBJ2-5	CASSPGGDETQYF
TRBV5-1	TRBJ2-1	CASSQGAPGGEQFF
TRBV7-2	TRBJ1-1	CASSQGGLREAFF
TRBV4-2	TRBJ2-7	CASSQDLASGGTYEQYF
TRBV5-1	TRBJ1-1	CASSLDPARNTEAFF
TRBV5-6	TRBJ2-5	CASSSWAGIETQYF
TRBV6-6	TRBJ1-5	CASSRNPTGTSNQPQHF
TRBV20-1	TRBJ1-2	CSALPRQRPNYGYTF
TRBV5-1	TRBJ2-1	CASTPDRSSYNEQFF
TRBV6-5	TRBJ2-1	CASRDLGSYNEQFF
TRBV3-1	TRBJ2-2	CASSPPLAAGLNTGELFF
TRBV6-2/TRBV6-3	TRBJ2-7	CASSYDGLGGYEQYF
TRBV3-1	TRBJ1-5	CASSTLDSQPQHF
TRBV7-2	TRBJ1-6	CASRLDGAAVWALHF
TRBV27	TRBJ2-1	CASSLSLGLAGGFEQFF
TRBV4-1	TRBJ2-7	CASSQALPPYEQYF
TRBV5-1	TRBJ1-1	CASSLVGTEAFF
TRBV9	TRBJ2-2	CASSVGQGSTGELFF
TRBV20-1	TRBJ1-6	CSARGGRDLLWDSPLHF
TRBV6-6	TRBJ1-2	CASSYLGIDRDSTVNYGYTF
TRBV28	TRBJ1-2	CASRDSPTGVNYGYTF
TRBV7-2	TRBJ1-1	CASSRGLPGVNTEAFF
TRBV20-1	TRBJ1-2	CSAVDRGGVNYGYTF
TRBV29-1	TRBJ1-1	CSVVEQLNTEAFF
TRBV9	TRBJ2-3	CASSPIAGGYTDTQYF
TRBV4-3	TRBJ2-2	CASSQDSQGAGELFF
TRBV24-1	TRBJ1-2	CATSALPTNYGYTF
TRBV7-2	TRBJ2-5	CASSYGLVQETQYF
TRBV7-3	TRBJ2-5	CASSRTGAGETQYF
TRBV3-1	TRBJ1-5	CASSWPPTPNYQPQHF
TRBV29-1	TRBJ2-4	CSVARGNAKNIQYF
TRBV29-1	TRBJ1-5	CSVRSGDNQPQHF
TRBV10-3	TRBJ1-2	CAISEGMINYGYTF
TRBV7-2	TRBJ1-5	CASSKTGGNDQPLHF
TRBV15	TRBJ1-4	CATSRSQGIDEKLFF